This record covers a single T cell receptor beta chain. Per the authors' pipeline: Nucleated cell counts were estimated from reference gene primer amplification. TCRdb's copy holds only in-frame clones and misses some; the assay was immunoSEQ multiplex PCR. V, J and clone size derive from that table, while D and trimming were established from the DNA sequence. The table has about 160,000 clones, 92% seen once. The CDR3 sequence is 11 residues long. Germline values: CDR1 ENHRY, CDR2 SYGVKD. V was pared by 7 bases and J by 6 bases, with 9 bases between. The data are from a study of blood T cell repertoires in COVID-19. The wider study: Italy, Spain and the United States were the sources of the convalescent and acute COVID-19 samples.

The receptor was isolated from a man aged 30-40 years with COVID-19, enrolled during active disease. The sequenced sample was peripheral blood. This chain connects TRBV10-3 to TRBJ1-2; D is perhaps TRBD1 (6 bases). In nucleotides, the CDR3 is TGTGCCATCACTACAGGGAATGGCTACACCTTC. This sequence encodes CAITTGNGYTF.